The clone carrying this T cell receptor beta chain was observed a few times. Antigen unknown. TCRB transcripts that were expressed got sequenced, as all of the isolated RNA had been reverse transcribed. This table comes from immunoSEQ multiplex PCR, and its TCRdb copy is limited to in-frame clones, with some not included. The profile shows roughly 240,000 clones, 20% to 25% of them singletons. CD45RO/CCR7/CD25/CD127/CD95/CD27 sorting isolated CD4+ naive, central memory, regulatory and stem cell-like memory cells. Sorted cells reached over 95% purity in every population. The sample is drawn from a study of beta chain features in type 1 diabetes. Study-wide results and caveats: Shortening that was moderate but significant affected the TCRB CDR3s of Type 1 diabetes patients in all four CD4+ subsets. Researchers cautioned that cDNA sequencing could over-represent cells with high TCR expression.

The TCR comes from a young woman with type 1 diabetes. Sequenced: naive CD4+ T cells from blood.

As DNA, the CDR3 is TGTGCCAGCAGGACCACAGCAATGACTAGCGGGAGTGATGAGCAGTTCTTC. Translated, it gives CASRTTAMTSGSDEQFF. The chain uses TRBV28 and TRBJ2-1; 12 bases map to TRBD2. The CDR3 sequence is 17 residues long. From germline, CDR1 is MDHEN and CDR2 SYDVKM. The J segment lost 8 bases and the V segment lost 6 bases, leaving 14 bases of the junction unmatched. The full variable domain, its missing parts supplied by reference TRBV28 and TRBJ2-1, is DVKVTQSSRYLVKRTGEKVFLECVQDMDHENMFWYRQDPGLGLRLIYFSYDVKMKEKGDIPEGYSVSREKKERFSLILESASTNQTSMYLCASRTTAMTSGSDEQFFGPGTRLTVL.